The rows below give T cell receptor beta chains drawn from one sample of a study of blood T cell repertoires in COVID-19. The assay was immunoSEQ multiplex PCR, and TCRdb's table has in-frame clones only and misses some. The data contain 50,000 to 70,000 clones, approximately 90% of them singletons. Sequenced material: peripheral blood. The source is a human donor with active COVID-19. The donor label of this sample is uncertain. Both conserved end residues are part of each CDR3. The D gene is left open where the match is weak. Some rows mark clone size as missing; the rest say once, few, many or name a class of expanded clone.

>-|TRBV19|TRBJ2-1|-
TGTGCCAGTAGTATGGGGTCCGGGACATTCTACCATGATGAGCAGTTCTTC
CASSMGSGTFYHDEQFF
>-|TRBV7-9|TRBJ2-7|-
TGTGCCAGCAGTCTCCAACGGGACGAGCAGTACTTC
CASSLQRDEQYF
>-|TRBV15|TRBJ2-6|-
TGTGCCACCAGCGAACACCGGGGCTCTGGGGCCAACGTCCTGACTTTC
CATSEHRGSGANVLTF
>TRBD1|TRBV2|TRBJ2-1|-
TGTGCCAGCAGTGAAGGTGGACAGGAGTACAATGAGCAGTTCTTC
CASSEGGQEYNEQFF
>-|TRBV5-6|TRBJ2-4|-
TGTGCCACCACAGCTTGGGGGACGGGGGAGTGGAGCAAAAACATTCAGTACTTC
CATTAWGTGEWSKNIQYF
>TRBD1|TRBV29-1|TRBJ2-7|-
TGCAGCGTGGCCTACGGGACAGCCAACTACGAGCAGTACTTC
CSVAYGTANYEQYF
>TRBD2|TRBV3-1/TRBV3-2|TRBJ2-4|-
TGTGCCAGCAGTCCCGGGGCTAGCGGGCCCCTGAACTTC
CASSPGASGPLNF
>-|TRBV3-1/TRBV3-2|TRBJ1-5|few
TGTGCCAGCAGCCAAGGGGGGTTGGACAGAATAGGCAATCAGCCCCAGCATTTT
CASSQGGLDRIGNQPQHF
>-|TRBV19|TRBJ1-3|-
TGTGCCAGTAGTAAGGGCAGGGGAAGAAACACCATATATTTT
CASSKGRGRNTIYF
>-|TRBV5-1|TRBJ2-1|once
TGCGCCAGCAGCTTGGCGGGTCCCCCGAGCTCCTACAATGAGCAGTTCTTC
CASSLAGPPSSYNEQFF
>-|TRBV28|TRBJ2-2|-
TGTGCCAGCAGTTTATTCAGGGGGGAGCTGTTTTTT
CASSLFRGELFF
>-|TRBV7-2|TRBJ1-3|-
TGTGCCAGCAGCTTAGAGTCAGGGGCTGGAAACACCATATATTTT
CASSLESGAGNTIYF
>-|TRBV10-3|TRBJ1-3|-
TGTGCCATCAGTGAGCCTGGGGGCACAGGAAACACCATATATTTT
CAISEPGGTGNTIYF
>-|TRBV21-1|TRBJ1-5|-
TGTGCCAGCAGCAAAGGATGCAGGGCCGATCAGCCCCAGCATTTT
CASSKGCRADQPQHF
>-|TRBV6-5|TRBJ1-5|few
TGTGCCAGCAGTTTGTGGAGTAATCAGCCCCAGCATTTT
CASSLWSNQPQHF
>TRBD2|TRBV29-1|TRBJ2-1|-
TGCAGCGTTGAAGAGGCGGGACTAGCGGCATACAATGAGCAGTTCTTC
CSVEEAGLAAYNEQFF
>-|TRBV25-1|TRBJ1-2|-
TGTGCCAGCACCCCATTTGCGGGGGGTGGCTACACCTTC
CASTPFAGGGYTF
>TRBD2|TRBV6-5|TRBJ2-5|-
TGTGCCAGCAGTCCACGGACTAGCGGACAAGAGACCCAGTACTTC
CASSPRTSGQETQYF
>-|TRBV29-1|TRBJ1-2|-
TGCAGCGTTGCCGACAGCTCATTGTCTAACTATGGCTACACCTTC
CSVADSSLSNYGYTF
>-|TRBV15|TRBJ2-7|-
TGTGCCACCAGCTTCTCCGAAAAGGGGTCCTACGAGCAGTACTTC
CATSFSEKGSYEQYF
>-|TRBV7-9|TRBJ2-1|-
TGTGCCAGCAGCCCTTCGGAGGGTGAGCAGTTCTTC
CASSPSEGEQFF
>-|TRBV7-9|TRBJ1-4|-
TGTGCCAGCAGCACCTCGACAGTATGGGCTAATGAAAAACTGTTTTTT
CASSTSTVWANEKLFF
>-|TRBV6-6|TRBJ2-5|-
TGTGCCAGCGGAGAGGCCGGGGAGACCCAGTACTTC
CASGEAGETQYF
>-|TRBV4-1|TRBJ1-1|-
TGCGCCAGCAGCCAAGTGGGAGGGAACACTGAAGCTTTCTTT
CASSQVGGNTEAFF
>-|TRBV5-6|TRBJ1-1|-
TGTGCCAGCAGCTTGGCGGGATTTTCCACTGAAGCTTTCTTT
CASSLAGFSTEAFF
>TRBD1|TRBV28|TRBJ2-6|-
TGTGCCAGCAGTCAAGACAGGGCTGGGGCCAACGTCCTGACTTTC
CASSQDRAGANVLTF
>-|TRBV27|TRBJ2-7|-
TGTGCCAGCAAGTGGGGGCCGGATTATTACTACGAGCAGTACTTC
CASKWGPDYYYEQYF
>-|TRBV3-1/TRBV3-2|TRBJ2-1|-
TGTGCCAGCAGCTTAGACAGCCTCGGACACAATGAGCAGTTCTTC
CASSLDSLGHNEQFF
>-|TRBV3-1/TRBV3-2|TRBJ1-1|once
TGTGCCAGCAGCCCAGAGTCCTGGAGGAACACTGAAGCTTTCTTT
CASSPESWRNTEAFF
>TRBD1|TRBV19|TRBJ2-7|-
TGTGCCAGTAGCAACTTTGGACAGGGGAGCTCCTACGAGCAGTACTTC
CASSNFGQGSSYEQYF
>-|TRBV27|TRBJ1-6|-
TGTGCCAGCAGTCGTTATGCCGGTTCACCCCTCCACTTT
CASSRYAGSPLHF
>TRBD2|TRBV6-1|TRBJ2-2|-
TGTGCCAGCAGTTCGGGACTAGCGGGGACCGGGGAGCTGTTTTTT
CASSSGLAGTGELFF